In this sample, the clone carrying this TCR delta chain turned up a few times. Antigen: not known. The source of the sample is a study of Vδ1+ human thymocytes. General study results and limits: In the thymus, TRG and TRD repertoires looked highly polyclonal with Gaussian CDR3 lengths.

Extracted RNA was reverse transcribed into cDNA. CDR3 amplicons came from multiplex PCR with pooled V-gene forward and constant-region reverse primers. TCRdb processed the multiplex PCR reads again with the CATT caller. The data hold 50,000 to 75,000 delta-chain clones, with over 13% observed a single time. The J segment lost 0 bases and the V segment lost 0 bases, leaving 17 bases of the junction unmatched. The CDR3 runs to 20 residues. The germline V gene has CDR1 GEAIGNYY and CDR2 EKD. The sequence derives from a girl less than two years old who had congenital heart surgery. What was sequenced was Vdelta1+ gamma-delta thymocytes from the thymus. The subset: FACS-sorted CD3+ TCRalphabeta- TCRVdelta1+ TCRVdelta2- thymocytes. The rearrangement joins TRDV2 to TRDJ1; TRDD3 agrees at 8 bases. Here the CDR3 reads CACDTVLGGLTPSYTDKLIF. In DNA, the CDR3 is TGTGCCTGTGACACCGTACTGGGGGGCCTTACCCCCTCCTACACCGATAAACTCATCTTT.